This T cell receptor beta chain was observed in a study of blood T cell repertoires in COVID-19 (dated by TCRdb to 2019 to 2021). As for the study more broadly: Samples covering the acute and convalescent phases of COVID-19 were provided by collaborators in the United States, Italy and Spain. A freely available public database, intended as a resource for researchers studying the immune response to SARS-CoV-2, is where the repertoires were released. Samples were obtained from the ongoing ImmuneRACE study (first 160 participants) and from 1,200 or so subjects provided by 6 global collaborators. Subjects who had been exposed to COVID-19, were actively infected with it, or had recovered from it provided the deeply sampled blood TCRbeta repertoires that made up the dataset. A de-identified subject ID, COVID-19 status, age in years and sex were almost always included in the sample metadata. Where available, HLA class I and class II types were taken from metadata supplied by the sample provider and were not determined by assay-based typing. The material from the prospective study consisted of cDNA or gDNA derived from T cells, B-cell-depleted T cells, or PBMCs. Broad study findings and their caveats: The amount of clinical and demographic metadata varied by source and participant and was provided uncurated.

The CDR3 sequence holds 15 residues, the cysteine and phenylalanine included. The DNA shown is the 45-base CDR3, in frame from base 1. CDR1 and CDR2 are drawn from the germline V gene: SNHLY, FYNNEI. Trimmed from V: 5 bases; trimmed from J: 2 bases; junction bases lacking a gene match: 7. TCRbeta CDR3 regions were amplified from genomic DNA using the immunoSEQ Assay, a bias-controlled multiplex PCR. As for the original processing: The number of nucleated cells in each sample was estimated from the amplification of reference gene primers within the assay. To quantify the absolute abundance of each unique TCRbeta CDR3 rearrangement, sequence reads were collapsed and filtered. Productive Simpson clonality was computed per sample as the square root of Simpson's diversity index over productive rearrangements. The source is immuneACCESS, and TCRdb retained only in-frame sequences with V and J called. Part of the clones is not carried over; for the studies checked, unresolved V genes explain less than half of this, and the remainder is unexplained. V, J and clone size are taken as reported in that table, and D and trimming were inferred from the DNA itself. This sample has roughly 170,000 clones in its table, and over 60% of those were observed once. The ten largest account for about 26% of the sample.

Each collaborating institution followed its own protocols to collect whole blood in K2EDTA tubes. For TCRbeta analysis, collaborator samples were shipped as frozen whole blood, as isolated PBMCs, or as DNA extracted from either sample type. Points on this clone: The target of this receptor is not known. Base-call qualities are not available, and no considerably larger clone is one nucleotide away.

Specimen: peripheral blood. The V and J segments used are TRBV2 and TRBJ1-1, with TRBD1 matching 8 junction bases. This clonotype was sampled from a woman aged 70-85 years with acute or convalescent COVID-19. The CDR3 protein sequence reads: CASSFDRGRNTEAFF. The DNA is TGTGCCAGCAGTTTCGACAGGGGAAGAAACACTGAAGCTTTCTTT. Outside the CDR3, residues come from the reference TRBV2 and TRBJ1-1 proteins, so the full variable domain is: EPEVTQTPSHQVTQMGQEVILRCVPISNHLYFYWYRQILGQKVEFLVSFYNNEISEKSEIFDDQFSVERPDGSNFTLKIRSTKLEDSAMYFCASSFDRGRNTEAFFGQGTRLTVV.